This T cell receptor beta chain was captured in a study of T cell responses to AZD1222 COVID-19 vaccine. The V gene end was trimmed by 5 bases and the J gene end by 4 bases; junction bases not matched to a gene: 1. The germline CDR1 and CDR2 sequences are SGHVS and FQNEAQ. CDR3 size: 13 residues. Here immunoSEQ multiplex PCR was the method, and the copy in TCRdb shows in-frame clones only, minus some. Among some 150,000 clones listed, under 95% were seen once. This chain connects TRBV7-8 to TRBJ1-5; 8 bases agree with TRBD1. The receptor's source is an adult in good health. This specimen was peripheral blood, taken on day 0 of AZD1222 vaccination. In DNA form, the CDR3 reads TGTGCCAGCAGCCGGGACAGGAATCAGCCCCAGCATTTT. This gives the protein CASSRDRNQPQHF.